This T cell receptor (beta chain) stems from a study of CD8+ T cells in alopecia areata. The V segment lost 1 base and the J segment 4 bases; nucleotides outside the gene matches: 5. CDR1 SQVTM and CDR2 ANQGSEA come from the germline V gene. The CDR3 has 14 amino acids. cDNA reverse transcribed from extracted RNA served as the sequencing template. Sequencing used immunoSEQ multiplex PCR; TCRdb keeps in-frame clones, though not all of them. The table includes hundreds of thousands of clones, about two thirds detected once. Researchers gathered lesional scalp punch biopsies and peripheral blood from patients with alopecia areata. Study outcomes and limitations: Possibly as an HLA-related effect, TCR sharing across patients appeared less clear than in mice. More clonal than normal scalp was lesional scalp, particularly alopecia totalis/universalis.

To note about this clone: Its antigen is as yet unknown.

The specimen was CD4+ T cells sorted from blood, collected at week 0. The source of this sequence is a human donor with alopecia areata. This chain joins TRBV29-1 and TRBJ1-2; TRBD1 agrees at 8 bases. The CDR3 nucleotides are TGCAGCGTTGAAGGACCGGGACAGGTCTATGGCTACACCTTC. As protein: CSVEGPGQVYGYTF. Looking up the rest from reference TRBV29-1 and TRBJ1-2 gives the full variable domain: SAVISQKPSRDICQRGTSLTIQCQVDSQVTMMFWYRQQPGQSLTLIATANQGSEATYESGFVIDKFPISRPNLTFSTLTVSNMSPEDSSIYLCSVEGPGQVYGYTFGSGTRLTVV.